The 26 T cell receptor beta chains below come from one sample, sequenced in a study of blood T cell repertoires in COVID-19. Produced via immunoSEQ multiplex PCR; TCRdb's table is partial and in-frame only. The sample yields fewer than 350,000 clones, about four fifths seen once. Sequences were obtained from peripheral blood. The receptors derive from a woman in her sixties or seventies with active or convalescent COVID-19.

The rearrangement uses TRBV6-6 and TRBJ2-3; 8 nucleotides line up with TRBD2. This CDR3 comprises 15 residues. The V segment lost 8 bases and the J segment 2 bases; nucleotides outside the gene matches: 9. The germline CDR1 and CDR2 sequences are MNHNY and SVGAGI (reference sequence). The CDR3 loop is CASRDTSGYTDTQYF. The CDR3 coding sequence is TGTGCCAGCCGTGATACTAGCGGATACACAGATACGCAGTATTTT.

This clone was observed once. The V gene is TRBV5-1, the J gene TRBJ1-4; TRBD1 aligns across 10 bases. Germline V gives CDR1 SGHRS, CDR2 YFSETQ. This CDR3 region has 18 residues. V was clipped by 4 bases and J by 6 bases; unmatched bases: 15. The CDR3 sequence: CASSEAGTGDSWDEKLFF. In DNA form, the CDR3 reads TGCGCCAGCAGCGAGGCCGGGACAGGGGATTCGTGGGATGAAAAACTGTTTTTT.

The rearrangement links TRBV27 to TRBJ2-1, with 10 bases lining up with TRBD2. V shed 5 bases, J shed 2 bases, and the junction held 9 bases outside the gene matches. Germline V gives CDR1 MNHEY, CDR2 SMNVEV (reference sequence). The length of the CDR3 is 17 residues. Here the CDR3 DNA reads TGTGCCAGCAGTCCCCATCTAGCGGGGGTTCCCTACAATGAGCAGTTCTTC. As protein: CASSPHLAGVPYNEQFF.

This clone was seen a few times. V usage is TRBV29-1 and J usage is TRBJ1-2; 8 nucleotides agree with TRBD1. The germline V gene has CDR1 SQVTM and CDR2 ANQGSEA. This CDR3 is 15 amino acids long. Trimming took 6 bases from V and 1 from J; bases not matched to a gene: 10. In nucleotides, the CDR3 is TGCAGCGTGGGCCCGACAGGGGCAAGTAACTATGGCTACACCTTC. Translated, it gives CSVGPTGASNYGYTF.

The chain links TRBV30 to TRBJ1-5, with 7 positions matching TRBD1. The CDR3 covers 14 residues. V gave up 5 bases and J gave up 2 bases; unmatched junction bases: 6. Looked up from germline, CDR1 is GTSNPN and CDR2 is SVGIG (reference sequence). Here the CDR3 reads CAWCKGTGNQPQHF. In DNA, the CDR3 is TGTGCCTGGTGCAAAGGGACAGGCAATCAGCCCCAGCATTTT.

This clone was observed once. The chain employs TRBV7-2 and TRBJ2-7; D is ambiguous. The germline V and J ends were trimmed by 5 bases and 6 bases, with 8 bases remaining between them. This CDR3 has 11 residues. The germline V gene encodes CDR1 SGHTA and CDR2 FQGNSA. CDR3 DNA sequence: TGTGCCAGCAGCCTCTCCCTCGAGCAGTACTTC. It yields the protein CASSLSLEQYF.

The V and J genes are TRBV21-1 and TRBJ2-2; the table's D call TRBD2 went unverified against the DNA. TRBV21-1 is assigned pseudogene status. This CDR3 region has 16 residues. The CDR3 loop is CASSPPGGGRGGELFF. The CDR3 coding sequence is TGTGCCAGCAGCCCACCTGGGGGGGGGCGTGGCGGGGAGCTGTTTTTT.

The rearrangement joins TRBV4-3 to TRBJ2-5; D perhaps matches TRBD2 (6 bases). Per the germline V gene, CDR1 is LGHNA and CDR2 is YSLEER. The CDR3 length is 15 residues. V was shortened by 4 bases and J by 5 bases, with 17 bases between the two germline ends. The DNA for the CDR3 is TGCGCCAGCAGCCTGATGGGAGGACCTCAGGAGACCCAGTACTTC. Its translation is CASSLMGGPQETQYF.

CDR3 coding DNA: TGTGCCAGCAGCTTAGGGACAGGGGAAGAGACCCAGTACTTC. Translation: CASSLGTGEETQYF. This chain links TRBV7-8 with TRBJ2-5; TRBD1 agrees at 9 bases. The germline gives CDR1 SGHVS, CDR2 FQNEAQ. The length of the CDR3 is 14 residues. V was clipped by 1 base and J by 3 bases; unmatched bases: 0.

The CDR3, as DNA: TGCGCCAGCAGCCACGGGGGGGGCACTGAAGCTTTCTTT. Amino acids: CASSHGGGTEAFF. The gene calls are TRBV4-1 and TRBJ1-1, with D possibly being TRBD1 (5 bases). Trimming shortened V by 3 bases and J by 4 bases, and 9 bases separated the two germline ends. Germline values: CDR1 MGHRA, CDR2 YSYEKL. The CDR3 is made up of 13 amino acids.

The chain combines TRBV2 with TRBJ2-1; 9 nucleotides align to TRBD1. CDR1 is SNHLY and CDR2 is FYNNEI in the germline V gene. This CDR3 comprises 18 residues. The V gene end was trimmed by 2 bases and the J gene end by 5 bases; junction bases not matched to a gene: 13. CDR3 nucleotides: TGTGCCAGCAGTGAATTTTTATGGGGGGACAGGGAAAACAATGAGCAGTTCTTC. It codes for CASSEFLWGDRENNEQFF.

This clone was detected only a few times. The V gene is TRBV7-8, the J gene TRBJ2-7; 9 bases are a match to TRBD1. This CDR3 has 16 amino acids. CDR1 SGHVS and CDR2 FQNEAQ come from the germline V gene. With 5 bases clipped from V and 4 bases from J, the junction kept 12 bases outside the gene matches. CDR3 sequence reads: CASSPGAGQGLYEQYF. The CDR3 nucleotides read TGTGCCAGCAGCCCTGGGGCGGGACAGGGTTTATACGAGCAGTACTTC.

The rearrangement links TRBV3-1 (or the pseudogene TRBV3-2) to TRBJ2-3; 7 nucleotides align to TRBD2. CDR3 length equals 16 residues. V lost 0 bases, J lost 2 bases, and 5 bases stayed unmatched. Germline CDR1 is LGHDT and CDR2 is YNNKEL (reference sequence). CDR3 coding DNA: TGTGCCAGCAGCCAAGATGGACTAGGATTCACAGATACGCAGTATTTT. It codes for CASSQDGLGFTDTQYF.

The chain carries TRBV7-8 and TRBJ1-1; 9 nucleotides agree with TRBD1. Germline V gene sequence: CDR1 SGHVS, CDR2 FQNEAQ. The V gene end was trimmed by 3 bases and the J gene end by 4 bases; junction bases not matched to a gene: 9. This CDR3 is 16 amino acids long. The CDR3 here is CASSFLAGQGGTEAFF. The DNA of the CDR3 is TGTGCCAGCAGCTTTCTGGCGGGACAGGGAGGCACTGAAGCTTTCTTT.

This rearrangement joins TRBV11-2 to TRBJ2-7; D is unclear. Germline-derived CDR1 and CDR2 are SGHAT and FQNNGV. There are 13 residues in the CDR3. V dropped 1 base and J dropped 3 bases, with 7 bases sitting between them. Here the CDR3 reads CASSLAPGYEQYF. The CDR3 region has the DNA TGTGCCAGCAGCTTAGCACCAGGCTACGAGCAGTACTTC.

The chain links TRBV12-3 or TRBV12-4 to TRBJ1-2; TRBD1 aligns across 7 bases. This CDR3 region has 13 residues. Trimming took 5 bases from V and 4 from J; bases not matched to a gene: 4. The CDR3 DNA reads as TGTGCCAGCAGTCCAAGGGACAGCTATGGCTACACCTTC. This encodes CASSPRDSYGYTF.

The CDR3, as DNA: TGTGCCAGCAGCTTAGCAGCGGGGGGTGGAAACACCATATATTTT. Amino acid sequence: CASSLAAGGGNTIYF. The J gene is TRBJ1-3, the V gene TRBV7-3; D is possibly TRBD1 (5 bases). This CDR3 comprises 15 residues. Trimming removed 2 bases at V and 3 bases at J, with 11 bases between. Per germline, CDR1 SGHTA and CDR2 FQGTGA.

V is TRBV5-6 and J is TRBJ2-3; 7 bases are a match to TRBD2. This CDR3 region has 14 residues. After removal of 3 bases from V and 1 base from J, the junction contained 2 bases not matched to a gene. Germline lookup yields CDR1 SGHDT and CDR2 YYEEEE. DNA for the CDR3: TGTGCCAGCAGCTACAGCGGGGGCACAGATACGCAGTATTTT. It codes for CASSYSGGTDTQYF.

The V and J genes are TRBV9 and TRBJ1-4; no clear D gene. The germline V gene encodes CDR1 SGDLS and CDR2 YYNGEE. The CDR3 consists of 14 residues. V shed 0 bases and J shed 8 bases, with 11 bases lying between them. The CDR3 coding sequence is TGTGCCAGCAGCGTAGGACTGCTCCAGGAAAAACTGTTTTTT. This gives the protein CASSVGLLQEKLFF. Together with reference TRBV9 and TRBJ1-4, the CDR3 gives the full variable domain: DSGVTQTPKHLITATGQRVTLRCSPRSGDLSVYWYQQSLDQGLQFLIQYYNGEERAKGNILERFSAQQFPDLHSELNLSSLELGDSALYFCASSVGLLQEKLFFGSGTQLSVL.

The chain has TRBV3-1 (or the pseudogene TRBV3-2) and TRBJ2-3; 12 nucleotides match TRBD2. The junction had 13 bases not matched to a gene; V was cut back by 4 bases and J by 8 bases. The CDR3 covers 17 residues. In germline, CDR1 is LGHDT, CDR2 YNNKEL (reference sequence). CDR3 DNA: TGTGCCAGCAGCCCCCTCCCGGGACTAGCGGGCAGGGGTACGCAGTATTTT. This gives the protein CASSPLPGLAGRGTQYF.

This clone was observed once. This rearrangement joins TRBV4-2 to TRBJ1-6; D might be TRBD1 (5 bases). The CDR3 is 20 amino acids. Looked up from germline, CDR1 is LGHNA and CDR2 is YNFKEQ. Trimming shortened V by 0 bases and J by 0 bases, and 18 bases separated the two germline ends. The CDR3 bases are TGTGCCAGCAGCCAAGATCTCTCCCCGGGAGGGGTCTCCTATAATTCACCCCTCCACTTT. Translation gives CASSQDLSPGGVSYNSPLHF.

CDR3 amino acids: CASSETSFPDTQYF. CDR3 bases: TGTGCCAGCAGTGAGACTAGTTTCCCAGATACGCAGTATTTT. J is TRBJ2-3 and V is TRBV6-1; a weak D match, TRBD2 (6 bases). The CDR3 is 14 amino acids. CDR1 and CDR2 (germline): MNHNS, SASEGT. V lost 3 bases and J 4 bases, leaving 11 bases between the germline ends.

The J gene is TRBJ2-3, the V gene TRBV7-3; D unresolved. V lost 5 bases, J lost 1 base, and 7 bases lay in between. The V gene's germline CDR1 is SGHTA and CDR2 FQGTGA. The CDR3 consists of 13 residues. The CDR3 protein is CASSRTGTDTQYF. CDR3 bases: TGTGCCAGCAGCCGTACGGGCACAGATACGCAGTATTTT.

V usage is TRBV9 and J usage is TRBJ1-1; D gene unclear. The CDR3 covers 16 residues. Deletions cut 0 bases from V and 1 base from J, with 13 bases between. Looked up from germline, CDR1 is SGDLS and CDR2 is YYNGEE. The CDR3 spells CASSVGVGGGNTEAFF. The CDR3 region has the DNA TGTGCCAGCAGCGTAGGAGTCGGAGGCGGGAACACTGAAGCTTTCTTT.

The chain carries TRBV7-3 and TRBJ1-1; D unclear. The CDR3 consists of 14 residues. Germline CDR1 is SGHTA and CDR2 is FQGTGA. Trimming removed 2 bases from V and 1 base from J, with 8 bases in between. The CDR3 region is CASSLLAGNTEAFF. The CDR3 nucleotides read TGTGCCAGCAGCTTACTGGCAGGGAACACTGAAGCTTTCTTT.

This CDR3 is CASSQERPGELFF. CDR3 sequence (DNA): TGTGCCAGCAGCCAAGAGAGGCCCGGGGAGCTGTTTTTT. The rearrangement joins TRBV4-2 to TRBJ2-2; D is ambiguous. CDR1 and CDR2 (germline): LGHNA, YNFKEQ. The CDR3 sequence is 13 residues long. Between the trimmed V and J ends, which lost 0 bases and 6 bases, there was a span of 5 bases.